The 3 T cell receptor beta chains presented below share a single source sample, sequenced in a study of blood T cell repertoires in COVID-19. The repertoire was sequenced with immunoSEQ multiplex PCR; TCRdb's copy has only in-frame clones and lacks some. Of 180,000 or so clones in the sample, 86% were seen once. The sequencing sample was made of peripheral blood. The receptors here all came from a man aged 60-69 years with acute or convalescent COVID-19.

This clone was seen only a few times. This chain links TRBV4-1 with TRBJ1-2; perhaps TRBD1 as D (6 bases). The length of the CDR3 is 15 residues. In germline, CDR1 is MGHRA, CDR2 YSYEKL. Trimming took 1 base from V and 5 from J, leaving 14 bases between them. The CDR3 DNA is TGCGCCAGCAGCCAAGTATGGGCAGGGGAATATGGCTACACCTTC. This encodes CASSQVWAGEYGYTF.

This chain connects TRBV28 to TRBJ1-4, with D possibly TRBD1 on 6 matching bases. Trimming shortened V by 6 bases and J by 4 bases, and 9 bases separated the two germline ends. This CDR3 has 13 residues. The germline CDR1 and CDR2 sequences are MDHEN and SYDVKM. The CDR3 nucleotides read TGTGCCAGCAGAGCCAGGGGTAATGAAAAACTGTTTTTT. Amino acid sequence: CASRARGNEKLFF.

This clone appeared once. This rearrangement joins TRBV30 to TRBJ1-3; 10 positions match TRBD1. With 3 bases clipped from V and 2 bases from J, the junction kept 1 base outside the gene matches. Germline V gene data show CDR1 as GTSNPN and CDR2 as SVGIG (reference sequence). The CDR3 extends over 14 amino acids. The CDR3 region is CAWSGTGAGNTIYF. The CDR3 region has the DNA TGTGCCTGGAGCGGGACAGGGGCTGGAAACACCATATATTTT.